The 28 T cell receptor beta chains below come from one sample, sequenced in a study of a mutant IDH1 vaccine in newly diagnosed glioma. Time point meaning: week 35, safety follow-up. One vaccine dose held 300 ug of mutant IDH1 20-mer peptide and came with topical imiquimod. These TCRs' antigens remain unknown. Some clones are missing from TCRdb's copy, which holds only in-frame ones; the method was immunoSEQ multiplex PCR. This table has over 60,000 clones, roughly 80% appearing once. The sequences come from PBMCs, collected from a glioma patient whose treatment included an IDH1 peptide vaccine. Receptor source: a man aged 40-50 years with glioma.

This clone was found once. The chain carries TRBV5-6 and TRBJ2-7, with D maybe TRBD2 (6 bases). The CDR3 length is 11 residues. Germline V CDR1 and CDR2: SGHDT, YYEEEE. V was shortened by 3 bases and J by 5 bases, with 6 bases between the two germline ends. The CDR3 coding sequence is TGTGCCAGCAGCTGGGGGGACGAGCAGTACTTC. Translation: CASSWGDEQYF.

The chain combines TRBV10-1 with TRBJ2-2, with a possible D match to TRBD2 (6 bases). Germline CDR1 is WNHNN and CDR2 is SYGVQD (reference sequence). CDR3 length equals 13 residues. V lost 6 bases and J 7 bases, leaving 12 bases between the germline ends. The CDR3 sequence is CASRETGVGELFF. CDR3 in DNA: TGCGCCAGCAGAGAGACGGGGGTCGGGGAGCTGTTTTTT.

V gene TRBV5-4 combines with J gene TRBJ2-1; 10 nucleotides align to TRBD2. Germline V gene sequence: CDR1 SGHNT, CDR2 YYREEE (reference sequence). There are 15 residues in the CDR3. V was pared by 4 bases and J by 4 bases, with 5 bases of the junction left unmatched. CDR3 coding DNA: TGTGCCAGCAGCCTAGCGGGGGTAAGATACAATGAGCAGTTCTTC. This translates into CASSLAGVRYNEQFF.

V usage is TRBV9 and J usage is TRBJ2-1; 10 bases are a match to TRBD2. The V gene end was trimmed by 4 bases and the J gene end by 0 bases; junction bases not matched to a gene: 10. The germline CDR1 and CDR2 sequences are SGDLS and YYNGEE. CDR3 length: 18 residues. The CDR3 reads CASSSSSGGSPSYNEQFF. The CDR3 coding sequence is TGTGCCAGCAGCTCATCTAGCGGGGGAAGCCCCTCCTACAATGAGCAGTTCTTC.

The chain recombines TRBV28 with TRBJ1-2; D unresolved. This CDR3 contains 14 residues. V lost 3 bases and J lost 5, with 13 bases in between. The germline gives CDR1 MDHEN, CDR2 SYDVKM. In DNA form, the CDR3 reads TGTGCCAGCAGTTTTATATACATTCCTTATGGCTACACCTTC. Translating it yields CASSFIYIPYGYTF.

CDR3 region: CASKDGRSYSNQPQHF. The CDR3 DNA reads as TGTGCCAGCAAAGACGGACGGTCCTATAGCAATCAGCCCCAGCATTTT. The chain uses TRBV27 and TRBJ1-5; no definite D call. Trimming took off 7 bases at V and 0 bases at J, with 16 bases between the two ends. The germline CDR1 and CDR2 sequences are MNHEY and SMNVEV (reference sequence). The CDR3 spans 16 residues.

This clone has a single count. The CDR3 DNA sequence: TGTGCCAGAAGCTTGGAAAGTCGGTTTAATGAGCAGTTCTTC. Its protein product is CARSLESRFNEQFF. V gene TRBV5-3 combines with J gene TRBJ2-1; D unresolved. TRBV5-3 is an open reading frame whose function is uncertain. This CDR3 has 14 residues. Trimming stripped 0 bases from V and 7 bases from J, with 11 bases between.

V is TRBV5-6 and J is TRBJ1-1; D is uncertain. The CDR3 contains 15 residues. Trimming took 1 base from V and 0 from J, leaving 10 bases between them. Per germline, CDR1 SGHDT and CDR2 YYEEEE. This CDR3 reads CASSLIGGMNTEAFF. DNA for the CDR3: TGTGCCAGCAGCTTGATCGGCGGTATGAACACTGAAGCTTTCTTT. Together with reference TRBV5-6 and TRBJ1-1, the CDR3 gives the full variable domain: DAGVTQSPTHLIKTRGQQVTLRCSPKSGHDTVSWYQQALGQGPQFIFQYYEEEERQRGNFPDRFSGHQFPNYSSELNVNALLLGDSALYLCASSLIGGMNTEAFFGQGTRLTVV.

The chain combines TRBV19 with TRBJ2-5, with a possible D match to TRBD1 (5 bases). V lost 1 base and J 5 bases, leaving 11 bases between the germline ends. In germline, CDR1 is LNHDA, CDR2 SQIVND (reference sequence). This CDR3 contains 14 residues. The CDR3 DNA reads TGTGCCAGTAGTATAGGCGTGACAGCGGAGACCCAGTACTTC. Its translation: CASSIGVTAETQYF. Full variable domain (outside the CDR3, taken from reference TRBV19 and TRBJ2-5): DGGITQSPKYLFRKEGQNVTLSCEQNLNHDAMYWYRQDPGQGLRLIYYSQIVNDFQKGDIAEGYSVSREKKESFPLTVTSAQKNPTAFYLCASSIGVTAETQYFGPGTRLLVL.

The chain employs TRBV6-1 and TRBJ2-3; TRBD2 might be the D (5 bases). Trimming cost V 2 bases and J 0 bases, with 12 bases left between them. Germline CDR1 reads MNHNS; CDR2 reads SASEGT. The CDR3 is made up of 16 amino acids. The CDR3 is CASSEFLAPSTDTQYF. CDR3 nucleotide sequence: TGTGCCAGCAGTGAATTTTTAGCGCCTAGCACAGATACGCAGTATTTT.

The V gene is TRBV29-1, the J gene TRBJ2-7, with TRBD1 matching 7 bases. The CDR3 totals 12 residues. The germline V gene encodes CDR1 SQVTM and CDR2 ANQGSEA. Trimming cost V 4 bases and J 5 bases; bases outside gene matches: 5. The CDR3 DNA reads as TGCAGCGTTGCCCAGGGGGTGGACGAGCAGTACTTC. It encodes CSVAQGVDEQYF.

The chain joins TRBV9 to TRBJ2-7; 10 bases are a match to TRBD1. CDR3 size: 18 residues. The junction had 16 bases not matched to a gene; V was cut back by 4 bases and J by 3 bases. Germline V gene lookup returns CDR1 SGDLS and CDR2 YYNGEE. For the CDR3, the DNA is TGTGCCAGCAGCCTACGACCCACGGGGACAGGGGTAAGCTACGAGCAGTACTTC. It translates to CASSLRPTGTGVSYEQYF.

Concerning this clone itself: A much larger clone is a single base away; this may be a read error. This chain joins TRBV4-2 and TRBJ1-4; D not resolved. The length of the CDR3 is 17 residues. The germline V gene encodes CDR1 LGHNA and CDR2 YNFKEQ. The CDR3 here is CTSSQDPTLGRAEKLFF. DNA of the CDR3: TGTACCAGCAGCCAAGATCCCACCTTAGGACGAGCTGAAAAACTGTTTTTT.

V and J are TRBV11-2 and TRBJ2-5, with D tentatively TRBD1 (5 bases). Germline lookup yields CDR1 SGHAT and CDR2 FQNNGV. The CDR3 has 12 residues. V lost 5 bases, J lost 7 bases, and 11 bases lay in between. The CDR3 nucleotides read TGTGCCAGCAGCCCGGACATGGGGACCCAGTACTTC. It translates to CASSPDMGTQYF.

The chain combines TRBV4-3 with TRBJ2-5, with D perhaps TRBD1 or TRBD2 (5 bases each). CDR3 length: 14 amino acids. The V gene lost 4 bases and the J gene lost 2 bases, with 11 bases spanning the gap. The germline V gene has CDR1 LGHNA and CDR2 YSLEER. The CDR3 DNA reads TGCGCCAGCAGCCTTTGGGACCTACAAGAGACCCAGTACTTC. Protein: CASSLWDLQETQYF.

The chain joins TRBV6-5 to TRBJ1-3; 8 bases are a match to TRBD1. After removal of 4 bases from V and 0 bases from J, the junction contained 5 bases not matched to a gene. The CDR3 sequence is 16 residues long. The V gene's germline CDR1 is MNHEY and CDR2 SVGAGI. CDR3 region: CASSLGQAISGNTIYF. The CDR3 DNA is TGTGCCAGCAGTTTGGGACAGGCGATCTCTGGAAACACCATATATTTT.

The CDR3 region has the DNA TGTGCCAGCAGCGGCGCGGGGACGGGGAGCTCCTACGAGCAGTACTTC. Its protein is CASSGAGTGSSYEQYF. The chain combines TRBV9 with TRBJ2-7, with D perhaps TRBD2 (6 bases). Germline CDR1 SGDLS, CDR2 YYNGEE. Trimming cost V 3 bases and J 0 bases, with 16 bases left between them. This CDR3 comprises 16 residues.

This sequence joins TRBV14 and TRBJ1-1, with TRBD1 as a possible D gene (5 bases). The CDR3 runs to 12 residues. The V gene lost 5 bases and the J gene lost 12 bases, with 16 bases spanning the gap. Looked up from germline, CDR1 is SGHDN and CDR2 is FVKESK. The CDR3 loop is CASSLGPIGTFF. The CDR3 nucleotides read TGTGCCAGCAGCTTGGGGCCCATCGGGACTTTCTTT.

This chain joins TRBV15 and TRBJ1-2; 8 bases match TRBD1. Trimming cost V 7 bases and J 4 bases; bases outside gene matches: 11. The length of the CDR3 is 15 residues. CDR1 is LNHNV and CDR2 is YYDKDF in the germline V gene (reference sequence). CDR3 DNA: TGTGCCACCACCACCTCGGACAGGGTTGCCTATGGCTACACCTTC. This codes for CATTTSDRVAYGYTF.

As regards this clone: This likely comes from a read error, as the CDR3 has no conserved phenylalanine or tryptophan at its end. The DNA is left out, because the CDR3 cannot be placed on it with certainty; the CDR3 is given as TCRdb lists it. The rearrangement links TRBV10-1 to TRBJ1-1. From germline, CDR1 is WNHNN and CDR2 SYGVQD (reference sequence). The CDR3 spans 11 amino acids, including both terminal residues. The CDR3 sequence is CASSGPLWGAL.

The chain links TRBV13 to TRBJ2-1; 13 bases are shared with TRBD2. The germline V gene encodes CDR1 PRHDT and CDR2 FYEKMQ (reference sequence). CDR3 size: 15 residues. V lost 4 bases and J lost 6; bases outside the gene matches: 3. CDR3 DNA: TGTGCCAGCAGCTCGGGACTAGCGGGGCCCAATGAGCAGTTCTTC. It yields the protein CASSSGLAGPNEQFF.

The CDR3 DNA reads TGTGCCTCACGGTCAACAGGTGGGGACGAGCAGTACTTC. Its translation is CASRSTGGDEQYF. The rearrangement uses TRBV19 and TRBJ2-7; TRBD1 might be the D (5 bases). In germline, CDR1 is LNHDA, CDR2 SQIVND (reference sequence). The CDR3 runs 13 residues. Trimming stripped 11 bases from V and 5 bases from J, with 19 bases between.

V usage is TRBV27 and J usage is TRBJ2-7; TRBD2 matches 7 bases. Germline V gene lookup returns CDR1 MNHEY and CDR2 SMNVEV (reference sequence). The CDR3 length is 15 residues. With V trimmed by 2 bases and J by 0 bases, 4 bases remained unmatched. The CDR3 here is CASSLREASSYEQYF. The CDR3, as DNA: TGTGCCAGCAGTTTACGGGAGGCCAGCTCCTACGAGCAGTACTTC.

This chain joins TRBV6-1 and TRBJ2-7; the D is unclear. Germline CDR1 reads MNHNS; CDR2 reads SASEGT. Trimming left V 3 bases short and J 3 bases short, with 9 bases between. This CDR3 has 13 residues. CDR3 sequence reads: CASSDASNYEQYF. CDR3 coding DNA: TGTGCCAGCAGTGATGCCTCAAACTACGAGCAGTACTTC.

The table lists this clone with a few counts. The rearrangement links TRBV28 to TRBJ1-5; D unclear. The germline gives CDR1 MDHEN, CDR2 SYDVKM. This CDR3 comprises 13 residues. The germline V and J ends were trimmed by 4 bases and 11 bases, with 15 bases remaining between them. This CDR3 reads CASSSSRRQAQHF. The CDR3 DNA reads as TGTGCCAGCAGTTCCTCTCGACGGCAGGCCCAGCATTTT.

V is TRBV19 and J is TRBJ1-4; 11 bases are shared with TRBD1. This CDR3 region has 14 residues. V shed 6 bases, J shed 5 bases, and the junction held 2 bases outside the gene matches. The germline V gene encodes CDR1 LNHDA and CDR2 SQIVND (reference sequence). CDR3 DNA sequence: TGTGCCAGTAGCCGGACAGGGGGCAATGAAAAACTGTTTTTT. Its translation is CASSRTGGNEKLFF. Full variable domain (remainder filled in from reference TRBV19 and TRBJ1-4): DGGITQSPKYLFRKEGQNVTLSCEQNLNHDAMYWYRQDPGQGLRLIYYSQIVNDFQKGDIAEGYSVSREKKESFPLTVTSAQKNPTAFYLCASSRTGGNEKLFFGSGTQLSVL.

The V and J genes are TRBV14 and TRBJ2-4; 9 bases map to TRBD1. The CDR3 totals 16 residues. Germline CDR1 SGHDN, CDR2 FVKESK. V trimming: 4 bases; J trimming: 3 bases; junction bases outside the gene matches: 7. The CDR3 nucleotides are TGTGCCAGCAGCCTTGGGACAGGGTTTGACAAAAACATTCAGTACTTC. It yields the protein CASSLGTGFDKNIQYF.

This clone was seen once. The chain couples TRBV4-2 to TRBJ2-2; no definite D call. Germline CDR1 and CDR2: LGHNA and YNFKEQ. The CDR3 spans 17 residues. Trimming pared 0 bases from V and 0 bases from J, leaving 11 bases between. The CDR3 reads CASSQDVPGTNTGELFF. In DNA, the CDR3 is TGTGCCAGCAGCCAAGATGTGCCAGGCACGAACACCGGGGAGCTGTTTTTT.